Shown below are 17 T cell receptor beta chains from a single sample sequenced in a study of beta chain features in type 1 diabetes. The investigators reverse transcribed all of the isolated RNA, so they sequenced expressed TCRB transcripts. Here immunoSEQ multiplex PCR was the method, and the copy in TCRdb shows in-frame clones only, minus some. The sample carries under 900,000 clones, 15% to 20% recorded once. The sequenced material came from naive CD4+ T cells from blood. These receptors originate from a woman aged 18-29 years in good health.

The chain recombines TRBV13 with TRBJ2-1, with 7 bases matching TRBD2. Germline CDR1 reads PRHDT; CDR2 reads FYEKMQ (reference sequence). The CDR3 runs 15 residues. V shed 2 bases and J 2 bases; nucleotides not matched to a gene: 3. The CDR3 DNA reads TGTGCCAGCAGCTTAAGGGCGGGAGCCTACAATGAGCAGTTCTTC. This codes for CASSLRAGAYNEQFF.

This clone was detected a few times. This chain links TRBV28 with TRBJ2-5; 10 positions agree with TRBD2. This CDR3 has 15 residues. V dropped 2 bases and J dropped 5; count of bases not matched to a gene: 5. Germline V lookup: CDR1 MDHEN, CDR2 SYDVKM. The CDR3 is CASSLEREGRETQYF. DNA of the CDR3: TGTGCCAGCAGTTTAGAGCGGGAGGGCCGCGAGACCCAGTACTTC.

The rearrangement joins TRBV13 to TRBJ2-3; 8 nucleotides align to TRBD1. V trimming: 7 bases; J trimming: 6 bases; junction bases outside the gene matches: 9. The length of the CDR3 is 14 residues. Germline values: CDR1 PRHDT, CDR2 FYEKMQ (reference sequence). CDR3 coding DNA: TGTGCCAGCAACCGACAGGGGCCCGGCGATACGCAGTATTTT. Its protein product is CASNRQGPGDTQYF.

This chain uses TRBV7-9 with TRBJ1-2, with 12 bases identical to TRBD1. The germline V gene has CDR1 SEHNR and CDR2 FQNEAQ (reference sequence). J lost 6 bases, V lost 5 bases, and 16 bases had no gene match. This CDR3 is built from 18 residues. DNA of the CDR3: TGTGCCAGCAGCCGTCCCGGGACAGGGGGCGTGGGGTTGGATGGCTACACCTTC. Its protein product is CASSRPGTGGVGLDGYTF.

This clone was seen a few times. The J gene is TRBJ2-3, the V gene TRBV5-1; weak D call: TRBD2 (6 bases). Trimming pared 4 bases from V and 2 bases from J, leaving 11 bases between. Germline loops: CDR1 SGHRS, CDR2 YFSETQ. The CDR3 runs to 14 residues. The CDR3 DNA reads TGCGCCAGCAGCCGGGGACTTATCACAGATACGCAGTATTTT. Translating it yields CASSRGLITDTQYF.

For this clone: The sample holds other DNA sequences that translate to the same CDR3. This chain links TRBV18 with TRBJ2-2, with D unclear. The CDR3 is 12 residues long. The germline V gene encodes CDR1 KGHSH and CDR2 LQKENI. Between the trimmed V and J ends, which lost 4 bases and 5 bases, there was a span of 5 bases. The CDR3 protein is CASSRGTGELFF. In nucleotides, the CDR3 is TGTGCCAGCTCACGCGGAACCGGGGAGCTGTTTTTT.

The rearrangement uses TRBV4-3 and TRBJ2-7; possibly TRBD1 or TRBD2 for D (5 bases each). Germline CDR1 and CDR2: LGHNA and YSLEER. The CDR3 covers 19 residues. V lost 0 bases and J 4 bases, leaving 25 bases between the germline ends. CDR3 region: CASSQDSLSRGPRFYEQYF. The CDR3 DNA is TGCGCCAGCAGCCAAGATTCCCTATCGAGGGGACCCAGATTTTACGAGCAGTACTTC.

This clone was counted a few times. This chain joins TRBV5-1 and TRBJ2-7; 7 bases line up with TRBD2. Germline CDR1 and CDR2: SGHRS and YFSETQ. This CDR3 has 16 residues. Trimming took 4 bases from V and 5 from J; bases not matched to a gene: 15. In DNA form, the CDR3 reads TGCGCCAGCAGCCCGAGTACCCTTGGACTAGTCCACGAGCAGTACTTC. It codes for CASSPSTLGLVHEQYF. The complete variable domain, with remaining parts taken from reference TRBV5-1 and TRBJ2-7, reads KAGVTQTPRYLIKTRGQQVTLSCSPISGHRSVSWYQQTPGQGLQFLFEYFSETQRNKGNFPGRFSGRQFSNSRSEMNVSTLELGDSALYLCASSPSTLGLVHEQYFGPGTRLTVT.

The chain joins TRBV27 to TRBJ1-2; 9 positions match TRBD1. Germline trimming cut 5 bases from V and 6 bases from J; bases unmatched to any gene: 4. The CDR3 has 13 residues. The germline V gene encodes CDR1 MNHEY and CDR2 SMNVEV (reference sequence). This CDR3 is CASSRRQGDGYTF. CDR3 DNA sequence: TGTGCCAGCAGTCGTCGACAGGGGGATGGCTACACCTTC.

Notes on this clone: The junction shows a germline mismatch at one end, possibly a read error. The chain is built from TRBV7-9 and TRBJ1-2; TRBD1 might be the D (5 bases). CDR1 is SEHNR and CDR2 is FQNEAQ in the germline V gene (reference sequence). This CDR3 has 14 residues. CDR3 protein: CASSLGFPTAEVFF. The CDR3 DNA sequence: TGTGCCAGCAGCTTAGGATTTCCGACAGCAGAAGTTTTCTTC.

In DNA form, the CDR3 reads TGTGCCAGCAGCTTAAGTCCCGGGGAGGTGACCCAGTACTTC. Residues: CASSLSPGEVTQYF. This sequence joins TRBV7-2 and TRBJ2-5; D is possibly TRBD2 (6 bases). Germline assignment: CDR1 SGHTA and CDR2 FQGNSA. The CDR3 is 14 amino acids. V lost 2 bases, J lost 7 bases, and 14 bases lay in between.

This clone was observed a few times. The V gene is TRBV7-9, the J gene TRBJ2-7; D may be TRBD2 (6 bases). Per germline, CDR1 SEHNR and CDR2 FQNEAQ (reference sequence). The CDR3 is 15 residues long. Trimming removed 4 bases from V and 3 bases from J, with 16 bases in between. The CDR3 DNA follows: TGTGCCAGCAGCTCGCCCGGGACTTTGGACTACGAGCAGTACTTC. Its translation is CASSSPGTLDYEQYF.

The CDR3, as DNA: TGTGCCAGTAGTACAAAATACGCGACAGGGGATGGCTACACCTTC. Amino acid sequence: CASSTKYATGDGYTF. The chain is built from TRBV19 and TRBJ1-2; 8 bases map to TRBD1. The trim removed 4 bases at V and 6 bases at J, leaving 10 bases unmatched. The CDR3 has 15 residues. Germline V gene data show CDR1 as LNHDA and CDR2 as SQIVND (reference sequence).

This clone has a handful of counts. This chain links TRBV27 with TRBJ1-1, with 9 positions matching TRBD1. The CDR3 length is 16 residues. J was trimmed by 0 bases and V by 4 bases; bases with no gene match: 6. Germline CDR1 reads MNHEY; CDR2 reads SMNVEV (reference sequence). CDR3 DNA: TGTGCCAGCAGTTCTATAGGGGACAGGGTGAACACTGAAGCTTTCTTT. It is translated as CASSSIGDRVNTEAFF.

This clone was counted a few times. This sequence joins TRBV4-2 and TRBJ2-6; TRBD2 matches at 8 bases. CDR3 length: 20 amino acids. In germline, CDR1 is LGHNA, CDR2 YNFKEQ. Losses at the gene ends were 0 bases for V and 0 bases for J; bases not matched to a gene: 10. CDR3 protein: CASSQDPAGGLGSGANVLTF. CDR3 nucleotide sequence: TGTGCCAGCAGCCAAGATCCGGCGGGAGGTCTGGGCTCTGGGGCCAACGTCCTGACTTTC.

This clone has a handful of counts. The chain employs TRBV10-3 and TRBJ2-3, with 9 bases fitting TRBD2. The CDR3 totals 16 residues. The ends lost 4 bases at V and 4 bases at J; junction bases unmatched: 9. Germline V gene sequence: CDR1 ENHRY, CDR2 SYGVKD. The CDR3 nucleotides are TGTGCCATCAGTGCTAAGACTAGCGGAGCGCCAGATACGCAGTATTTT. Translating it yields CAISAKTSGAPDTQYF.

This clone has only a few counts. The gene calls are TRBV28 and TRBJ2-7, with 9 bases aligning to TRBD1. The germline V gene encodes CDR1 MDHEN and CDR2 SYDVKM. Losses at the gene ends were 6 bases for V and 2 bases for J; bases not matched to a gene: 14. This CDR3 comprises 17 residues. In DNA form, the CDR3 reads TGTGCCAGCAGAACTCACTTCAGGACAGGGGATCCCTACGAGCAGTACTTC. Its protein product is CASRTHFRTGDPYEQYF.